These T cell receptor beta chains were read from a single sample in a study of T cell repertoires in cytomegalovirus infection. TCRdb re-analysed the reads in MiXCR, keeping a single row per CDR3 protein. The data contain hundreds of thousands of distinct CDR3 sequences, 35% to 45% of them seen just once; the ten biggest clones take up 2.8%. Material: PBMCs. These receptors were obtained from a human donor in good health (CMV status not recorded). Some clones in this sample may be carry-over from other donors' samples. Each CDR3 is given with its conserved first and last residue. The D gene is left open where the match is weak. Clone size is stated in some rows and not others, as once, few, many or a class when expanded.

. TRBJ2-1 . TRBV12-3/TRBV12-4 TGTGCCAGCAGTCGACGACTAGAGGGGCCCCACAATGAGCAGTTCTTC CASSRRLEGPHNEQFF
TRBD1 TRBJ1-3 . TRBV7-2 TGTGCCAGCAGCTTTAAGGGGGCTTTAAACACCATATATTTT CASSFKGALNTIYF
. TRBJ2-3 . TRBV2 TGTGCCAGCAGTGAAGCGAGGGGCACAGATACGCAGTATTTT CASSEARGTDTQYF
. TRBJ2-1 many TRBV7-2 TGTGCCAGCAGCCCTGGCTCAGGACACAATGAGCAGTTCTTC CASSPGSGHNEQFF
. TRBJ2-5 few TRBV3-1 TGTGCCAGCAGCCCGGGGGCAGGACGTTCAGAGACCCAGTACTTC CASSPGAGRSETQYF
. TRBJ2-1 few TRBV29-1 TGCAGCGTTCGGGTTTCCTACAATGAGCAGTTCTTC CSVRVSYNEQFF
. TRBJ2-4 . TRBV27 TGTGCCAGCGGTTCCCTCATGACCAAAAACATTCAGTACTTC CASGSLMTKNIQYF
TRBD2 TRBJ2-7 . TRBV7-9 TGTGCCAGCAGCCTTAGCGGGCACGAGCAGTACTTC CASSLSGHEQYF
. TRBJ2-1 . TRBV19 TGTGCCAGTAGGGACCCAGGCAATGAGCAGTTCTTC CASRDPGNEQFF
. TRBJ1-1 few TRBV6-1 TGTGCCAGCAGTAGTACACAGGGCACTGAAGCTTTCTTT CASSSTQGTEAFF
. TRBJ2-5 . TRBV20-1 TGCAGTGCTACGAGCGCAGGGGAAGAGACCCAGTACTTC CSATSAGEETQYF
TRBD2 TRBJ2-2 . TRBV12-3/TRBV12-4 TGTGCCAGCAGTTTTAAGTATTCTAGCGGGATGCCGGGGGAGCTGTTTTTT CASSFKYSSGMPGELFF
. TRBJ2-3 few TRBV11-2 TGTGCCAGCAGCTTAGAGGCGGCGGCTACGCAGTATTTT CASSLEAAATQYF
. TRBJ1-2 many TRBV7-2 TGTGCCAGCAGCTTGACTGCCCGGGCGGACTATGGCTACACCTTC CASSLTARADYGYTF
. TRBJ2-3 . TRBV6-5 TGTGCCAGCACCAACAGGGACACAGATACGCAGTATTTT CASTNRDTDTQYF
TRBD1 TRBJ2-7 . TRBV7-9 TGTGCCAGCAGCACCCCACAGGGGACAGAGGAGCAGTACTTC CASSTPQGTEEQYF
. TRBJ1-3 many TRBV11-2 TGTGCCAGCAGCGCAGACAGAGGACCTGGAAACACCATATATTTT CASSADRGPGNTIYF
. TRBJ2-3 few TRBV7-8 TGTGCCAGCAGCTCCAGGGCTTGGACAGATACGCAGTATTTT CASSSRAWTDTQYF
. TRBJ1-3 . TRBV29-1 TGCAGCGTCAGCCGGGACACGGGAGTCACTGGAAACACCATATATTTT CSVSRDTGVTGNTIYF
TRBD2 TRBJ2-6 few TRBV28 TGTGCCAGCAGCCCCGGGAGGGGCTCCGGGGCCAACGTCCTGACTTTC CASSPGRGSGANVLTF
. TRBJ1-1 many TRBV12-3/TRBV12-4 TGTGCCAGCAGCCCCCAGCGGGCTGAAGCTTTCTTT CASSPQRAEAFF
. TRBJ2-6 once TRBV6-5 TGTGCCAGCAGTCTGAGGACTGGGGCCAACTTCCTGACTTTC CASSLRTGANFLTF
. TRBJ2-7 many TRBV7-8 TGTGCCAGCAGCGACCGGAATATGGAGGGATTTACTCCCTACGAGCAGTACTTC CASSDRNMEGFTPYEQYF
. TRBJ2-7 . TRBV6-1 TGTGCCAGCGCGAAGGGCCGAGGCTACGAGCAGTACTTC CASAKGRGYEQYF
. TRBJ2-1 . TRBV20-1 TGCAGTGCTCTCGGCAGGGGACCTTCCTACAATGAGCAGTTCTTC CSALGRGPSYNEQFF
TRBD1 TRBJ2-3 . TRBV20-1 TGCAGTGCTTCCTCGGACAGGGCCGGGTATACGCAGTATTTT CSASSDRAGYTQYF
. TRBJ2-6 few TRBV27 TGTGCCAGCAGTTTATATCAGGGGGGGCGGGGAATGGTTATCTCTGGGGCCAACGTCCTGACTTTC CASSLYQGGRGMVISGANVLTF
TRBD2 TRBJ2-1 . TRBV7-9 TGTGCCAGCAGCGGACAGAACCCCGGGACTAGCGTTTACAATGAGCAGTTCTTC CASSGQNPGTSVYNEQFF
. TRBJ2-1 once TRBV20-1 TGCAGTGCTAGAGATCGAGAGGTCTCCTACAATGAGCAGTTCTTC CSARDREVSYNEQFF
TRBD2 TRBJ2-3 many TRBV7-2 TGTGCCAGCAGCTTGGGACTAGCGGGGGGGGTGTCAACAGATACGCAGTATTTT CASSLGLAGGVSTDTQYF